What follows are 24 T cell receptor beta chains derived from one specimen sequenced in a study of blood T cell repertoires in COVID-19. The data were produced by immunoSEQ multiplex PCR, yet TCRdb's version contains in-frame clones alone and is incomplete. The sample has under 200,000 clones; more than 70% are singletons. Input material: peripheral blood. All receptors derive from a woman aged 70 to 79 who had recovered from COVID-19.

The chain recombines TRBV19 with TRBJ2-5, with D uncertain. The CDR3 sequence is 11 residues long. V was shortened by 5 bases and J by 5 bases, with 6 bases between the two germline ends. The germline gives CDR1 LNHDA, CDR2 SQIVND (reference sequence). CDR3 in DNA: TGTGCCAGTAGTCCACGGGAGACCCAGTACTTC. Protein product: CASSPRETQYF. Full variable domain (rest looked up from reference TRBV19 and TRBJ2-5): DGGITQSPKYLFRKEGQNVTLSCEQNLNHDAMYWYRQDPGQGLRLIYYSQIVNDFQKGDIAEGYSVSREKKESFPLTVTSAQKNPTAFYLCASSPRETQYFGPGTRLLVL.

This chain links TRBV28 with TRBJ1-5; weak D call: TRBD1 (5 bases). The CDR3 contains 14 residues. The germline V gene has CDR1 MDHEN and CDR2 SYDVKM. The germline V and J ends were trimmed by 10 bases and 3 bases, with 16 bases remaining between them. As DNA, the CDR3 is TGTGCCACCGCGGGGCAGGAGTTCAATCAGCCCCAGCATTTT. Translation gives CATAGQEFNQPQHF.

This clone has just one count. The chain links TRBV6-2 or TRBV6-3 to TRBJ2-6; 9 bases fit TRBD2. This CDR3 comprises 20 residues. The germline V gene encodes CDR1 MNHEY and CDR2 SVGEGT. J gave up 0 bases and V 1 base, and 10 bases lay outside the gene matches. This CDR3 reads CASSYFLLAGLTSGANVLTF. The CDR3 DNA reads as TGTGCCAGCAGTTACTTCCTACTAGCGGGCTTGACCTCTGGGGCCAACGTCCTGACTTTC.

The count of this clone is one. The V call is TRBV5-5, the J call TRBJ2-2; D may be TRBD1 (6 bases). Trimming removed 2 bases from V and 4 bases from J, with 12 bases in between. Germline loops: CDR1 SGHKS, CDR2 YYEKEE (reference sequence). The CDR3 has 15 residues. The CDR3, as DNA: TGTGCCAGCAGCTTTCAGGGGTTTACCACCGGGGAGCTGTTTTTT. This encodes CASSFQGFTTGELFF.

This sequence joins TRBV2 and TRBJ2-7, with TRBD1 matching 7 bases. Germline V gives CDR1 SNHLY, CDR2 FYNNEI. The CDR3 consists of 14 residues. Unmatched junction bases numbered 9, after V lost 6 bases and J lost 4 bases. The CDR3 protein is CASSPTGLDYEQYF. The CDR3 DNA follows: TGTGCCAGCAGCCCGACAGGGCTCGATTACGAGCAGTACTTC. Combining the CDR3 with reference TRBV2 and TRBJ2-7 gives the whole variable domain EPEVTQTPSHQVTQMGQEVILRCVPISNHLYFYWYRQILGQKVEFLVSFYNNEISEKSEIFDDQFSVERPDGSNFTLKIRSTKLEDSAMYFCASSPTGLDYEQYFGPGTRLTVT.

The chain is built from TRBV4-3 and TRBJ2-2, with D possibly matching TRBD2 (6 bases). The CDR3 sequence is 19 residues long. Trimming removed 2 bases from V and 3 bases from J, with 22 bases in between. Germline CDR1 reads LGHNA; CDR2 reads YSLEER. The CDR3 region has the DNA TGCGCCAGCAGCCAACAGCCAATTGGACGGACTACAGACACCGGGGAGCTGTTTTTT. Protein product: CASSQQPIGRTTDTGELFF.

The table lists this clone with a count of one. This chain links TRBV25-1 with TRBJ1-4, with unresolved D. Germline V lookup: CDR1 MGHDK, CDR2 SYGVNS. V was cut by 7 bases and J by 2 bases, with 8 bases left in between. The CDR3 is made up of 13 amino acids. The CDR3 loop reads CASNRGTNEKLFF. CDR3 sequence (DNA): TGTGCCAGCAACAGAGGGACTAATGAAAAACTGTTTTTT. Based on the CDR3 plus reference TRBV25-1 and TRBJ1-4, the full variable domain is EADIYQTPRYLVIGTGKKITLECSQTMGHDKMYWYQQDPGMELHLIHYSYGVNSTEKGDLSSESTVSRIRTEHFPLTLESARPSHTSQYLCASNRGTNEKLFFGSGTQLSVL.

J is TRBJ2-5 and V is TRBV7-2; possible D gene TRBD1, 6 bases. Trimming removed 1 base from V and 5 bases from J, with 20 bases in between. In germline, CDR1 is SGHTA, CDR2 FQGNSA. The CDR3 runs 17 residues. The CDR3 bases are TGTGCCAGCAGCTTAGGTGTAGGGACAAGCAAAGGGGAGACCCAGTACTTC. Translation gives CASSLGVGTSKGETQYF. The variable domain in full, with the rest retrieved from reference TRBV7-2 and TRBJ2-5, is GAGVSQSPSNKVTEKGKDVELRCDPISGHTALYWYRQSLGQGLEFLIYFQGNSAPDKSGLPSDRFSAERTGGSVSTLTIQRTQQEDSAVYLCASSLGVGTSKGETQYFGPGTRLLVL.

This chain links TRBV13 with TRBJ1-1; no definite D call. Trimming stripped 4 bases from V and 3 bases from J, with 15 bases between. The germline V gene encodes CDR1 PRHDT and CDR2 FYEKMQ (reference sequence). This CDR3 region has 15 residues. In DNA form, the CDR3 reads TGTGCCAGCAGCTCCCCCCTCGAGGGAGACACTGAAGCTTTCTTT. It specifies CASSSPLEGDTEAFF.

The chain has TRBV5-1 and TRBJ2-5, with TRBD2 matching over 13 bases. The CDR3 totals 18 residues. Germline V gene sequence: CDR1 SGHRS, CDR2 YFSETQ. V shed 4 bases and J 0 bases; nucleotides not matched to a gene: 9. In DNA, the CDR3 is TGCGCCAGCAGCCCCGGGACTAGCGGGGCGATGTACCAAGAGACCCAGTACTTC. Residues: CASSPGTSGAMYQETQYF.

V usage is TRBV2 and J usage is TRBJ2-1, with D possibly matching TRBD1 (5 bases). The CDR3 is made up of 14 amino acids. Germline loops: CDR1 SNHLY, CDR2 FYNNEI. With 2 bases removed from V and 10 bases from J, the gap between germline ends came to 15 bases. CDR3 in amino acids: CASSEWARVGEQFF. The DNA for the CDR3 is TGTGCCAGCAGTGAATGGGCCAGGGTCGGGGAGCAGTTCTTC.

The V gene is TRBV27, the J gene TRBJ2-1, with 12 bases matching TRBD1. CDR1 is MNHEY and CDR2 is SMNVEV in the germline V gene (reference sequence). J was trimmed by 6 bases and V by 7 bases; bases with no gene match: 10. The length of the CDR3 is 16 residues. CDR3 in amino acids: CASIPAGTGGPNEQFF. The CDR3, as DNA: TGTGCCAGCATCCCGGCAGGGACAGGGGGCCCCAATGAGCAGTTCTTC.

As for this clone: The same CDR3 also results from other DNA sequences found in this sample. The chain carries TRBV30 and TRBJ1-2, with D possibly being TRBD1 (6 bases). The germline V and J ends were trimmed by 4 bases and 2 bases, with 20 bases remaining between them. The germline V gene has CDR1 GTSNPN and CDR2 SVGIG (reference sequence). CDR3 length: 16 residues. The CDR3, as DNA: TGTGCCTGGACGCGTGAAGGGTGGGGGGGCAACTATGGCTACACCTTC. As protein: CAWTREGWGGNYGYTF.

J is TRBJ2-7 and V is TRBV4-1; 12 bases agree with TRBD1. The CDR3 spans 18 residues. J was trimmed by 3 bases and V by 4 bases; bases with no gene match: 13. Germline values: CDR1 MGHRA, CDR2 YSYEKL. The CDR3 coding sequence is TGCGCCAGCAGCCCCCGGCCCGGGACAGGGGGCGAGTTCTACGAGCAGTACTTC. Translated: CASSPRPGTGGEFYEQYF.

This chain joins TRBV9 and TRBJ2-1; 11 nucleotides align to TRBD2. V lost 0 bases to trimming and J lost 6 bases; unmatched junction nucleotides: 8. This CDR3 contains 17 residues. Looked up from germline, CDR1 is SGDLS and CDR2 is YYNGEE. The CDR3 DNA reads TGTGCCAGCAGCGTAGGCTCACTAGCGGGAGTTCGCAATGAGCAGTTCTTC. The encoded protein is CASSVGSLAGVRNEQFF. Variable domain in full (rest from reference TRBV9 and TRBJ2-1): DSGVTQTPKHLITATGQRVTLRCSPRSGDLSVYWYQQSLDQGLQFLIQYYNGEERAKGNILERFSAQQFPDLHSELNLSSLELGDSALYFCASSVGSLAGVRNEQFFGPGTRLTVL.

The chain uses TRBV5-1 and TRBJ2-1; 9 bases agree with TRBD2. Germline V gene sequence: CDR1 SGHRS, CDR2 YFSETQ. V shed 4 bases and J 5 bases; nucleotides not matched to a gene: 7. The CDR3 loop spans 15 amino acids. The CDR3 region is CASSPPGLAHNEQFF. As DNA, the CDR3 is TGCGCCAGCAGCCCACCGGGACTAGCTCACAATGAGCAGTTCTTC.

The gene calls are TRBV12-3 or TRBV12-4 and TRBJ1-1; D is unresolved. CDR3 length: 13 amino acids. The ends were cut back, 6 bases at V and 5 bases at J, with 13 bases in the middle. CDR3 DNA: TGTGCCAGCAGACCCGATATGCGGACTGAAGCTTTCTTT. Translated: CASRPDMRTEAFF.

The chain has TRBV9 and TRBJ2-5, with 9 bases lining up with TRBD2. The CDR3 has 16 residues. Germline lookup yields CDR1 SGDLS and CDR2 YYNGEE. V dropped 4 bases and J dropped 5; count of bases not matched to a gene: 12. As DNA, the CDR3 is TGTGCCAGCAGCCGTAGCGGGAGAGTTGGGGGGGAGACCCAGTACTTC. Amino acids: CASSRSGRVGGETQYF.

This chain links TRBV5-1 with TRBJ1-2; the match to TRBD1 covers 7 bases. V dropped 4 bases and J dropped 6; count of bases not matched to a gene: 6. The CDR3 is made up of 13 amino acids. Germline lookup yields CDR1 SGHRS and CDR2 YFSETQ. DNA for the CDR3: TGCGCCAGCAGCACGGGACAGAGAGATGGCTACACCTTC. It codes for CASSTGQRDGYTF.

The rearrangement joins TRBV24-1 to TRBJ1-1; 9 bases agree with TRBD1. The CDR3 loop spans 15 amino acids. The V segment lost 3 bases and the J segment 3 bases; nucleotides outside the gene matches: 4. Germline CDR1 is KGHDR and CDR2 is SFDVKD. In DNA form, the CDR3 reads TGTGCCACCAGTGATGCACGGACAGGGGACACTGAAGCTTTCTTT. It is translated as CATSDARTGDTEAFF.

The chain employs TRBV5-1 and TRBJ1-3, with 10 bases fitting TRBD1. This CDR3 comprises 15 residues. V shed 7 bases, J shed 1 base, and the junction held 5 bases outside the gene matches. In germline, CDR1 is SGHRS, CDR2 YFSETQ. The CDR3, as DNA: TGCGCCAGCGAGGAGGGACAGGGGTCTGGAAACACCATATATTTT. It codes for CASEEGQGSGNTIYF.

This clone was recorded at least ten times. The rearrangement uses TRBV5-4 and TRBJ1-2; D is possibly TRBD1 (6 bases). CDR1 SGHNT and CDR2 YYREEE come from the germline V gene (reference sequence). Between the trimmed V and J ends, which lost 2 bases and 8 bases, there was a span of 10 bases. The CDR3 sequence is 12 residues long. This CDR3 is CASSFSGVGYTF. CDR3 in DNA: TGTGCCAGCAGCTTCTCAGGGGTAGGCTACACCTTC. Looking up the rest from reference TRBV5-4 and TRBJ1-2 gives the full variable domain: ETGVTQSPTHLIKTRGQQVTLRCSSQSGHNTVSWYQQALGQGPQFIFQYYREEENGRGNFPPRFSGLQFPNYSSELNVNALELDDSALYLCASSFSGVGYTFGSGTRLTVV.

V usage is TRBV28 and J usage is TRBJ1-6, with 7 bases that match TRBD1. V shed 6 bases and J 7 bases; nucleotides not matched to a gene: 9. The CDR3 spans 15 residues. The germline V gene encodes CDR1 MDHEN and CDR2 SYDVKM. CDR3 in DNA: TGTGCCAGCAGCCCAAGTGGGACAGAGAATTCACCCCTCCACTTT. Protein: CASSPSGTENSPLHF.

V and J are TRBV28 and TRBJ1-1; TRBD1 aligns across 10 bases. The CDR3 has 14 amino acids. The V segment lost 6 bases and the J segment 3 bases; nucleotides outside the gene matches: 4. The germline CDR1 and CDR2 sequences are MDHEN and SYDVKM. DNA of the CDR3: TGTGCCAGCAGGGGGACAGGGGCGCACACTGAAGCTTTCTTT. Amino acid sequence: CASRGTGAHTEAFF.